A single sample gave rise to the 13 T cell receptor beta chains below, sequenced in a study of CXCR3-negative and CXCR3-positive naive CD8 T cells (dated by TCRdb to between 2019 and 2020). Sequencing took place on a NextSeq 550. The Human TCR Profiling Kit (MiLaboratory) was used to prepare UMI-labeled 5' RACE TRB cDNA libraries. Reads reprocessed by TCRdb are summarized as one entry per CDR3 protein sequence, and DNA is absent. In this sample's table one finds about 62,000 distinct CDR3 sequences. The ten largest account for about 4.4% of the sample. The specimen sequenced was naive CXCR3- CD8+ T cells from blood. The sample's cell subset or site label, decoded: CD45RO-CCR7+CD27+CD95- naive CD8+ T cells lacking CXCR3 (TNR3-). These TCRs come from a human donor in good health. Some clones in this sample may be carry-over from other donors' samples.

The chain employs TRBV7-2 and TRBJ1-5; lacking DNA, the TRBD1 call made by TCRdb goes unchecked. The germline gives CDR1 SGHTA, CDR2 FQGNSA. This CDR3 has 14 residues. CDR3 sequence: CASSSTGGIQPQHF.

The genes are TRBV7-9 and TRBJ1-1; there is no DNA to check the TCRdb D call of TRBD1. This CDR3 spans 15 amino acids. Germline V lookup: CDR1 SEHNR, CDR2 FQNEAQ (reference sequence). The CDR3 sequence: CASSEDRGANTEAFF.

The V call is TRBV29-1, the J call TRBJ2-1; TCRdb returns TRBD2, unconfirmable since there is no DNA. Germline values: CDR1 SQVTM, CDR2 ANQGSEA. The CDR3 sequence is 14 residues long. The CDR3 sequence: CSVELARGGNEQFF.

The V call is TRBV11-2, the J call TRBJ1-1. The V gene's germline CDR1 is SGHAT and CDR2 FQNNGV. This CDR3 contains 15 residues. The CDR3: CASSLDSFLNTEAFF.

V is TRBV6-4 and J is TRBJ1-1; TCRdb designates TRBD1, a call that cannot be tested without DNA. The CDR3 is 14 amino acids. CDR1 and CDR2 (germline): MRHNA, SNTAGT. CDR3 sequence: CASSPGTGGGEAFF.

The rearrangement uses TRBV9 and TRBJ2-1; checking the TCRdb D call of TRBD1 is not possible without DNA. Germline V gene lookup returns CDR1 SGDLS and CDR2 YYNGEE. The CDR3 is 17 amino acids. The CDR3 reads CASSVPEDGTDYNEQFF.

J is TRBJ2-1 and V is TRBV7-3; TCRdb outputs TRBD2, but without DNA this stays unchecked. The CDR3 length is 15 residues. Per germline, CDR1 SGHTA and CDR2 FQGTGA. CDR3 region: CASSKSDEEGNEQFF.

The genes are TRBV29-1 and TRBJ2-1. The CDR3 has 14 residues. CDR1 SQVTM and CDR2 ANQGSEA come from the germline V gene. The CDR3 protein is CSVESVRSDNEQFF.

This chain links TRBV7-9 with TRBJ2-5. Germline V gives CDR1 SEHNR, CDR2 FQNEAQ (reference sequence). The CDR3 runs to 12 residues. CDR3 in amino acids: CASSLVEETQYF.

This chain connects TRBV7-8 to TRBJ2-3; absent DNA, TCRdb's TRBD1 call cannot be checked. This CDR3 comprises 16 residues. In germline, CDR1 is SGHVS, CDR2 FQNEAQ. CDR3 loop: CASSAEGDDTTDTQYF.

The chain has TRBV29-1 and TRBJ1-2; as DNA is missing, the TRBD1 call by TCRdb cannot be tested. Germline lookup yields CDR1 SQVTM and CDR2 ANQGSEA. The CDR3 is 11 residues long. CDR3: CSDDRGPGYTF.

The chain links TRBV6-4 to TRBJ2-1. The germline V gene has CDR1 MRHNA and CDR2 SNTAGT. The CDR3 contains 15 residues. The CDR3 region is CASSDVSGSYNEQFF.

V usage is TRBV15 and J usage is TRBJ2-5; checking the TCRdb D call of TRBD2 is not possible without DNA. The CDR3 is made up of 19 amino acids. CDR1 and CDR2 from the germline V gene are LNHNV and YYDKDF (reference sequence). The CDR3 is CATSRDGWERGGLRETQYF.